These 32 T cell receptor beta chains came from one sample sequenced in a study of shared clonotypes between healthy human individuals. Measured with immunoSEQ multiplex PCR; TCRdb has only the in-frame clones, and not every one. The data hold hundreds of thousands of clones, with approximately 77% observed a single time. Source material: PBMCs. Receptors were obtained from a woman aged 35 to 49 in good health. Some clones in this sample may be carry-over from other donors' samples.

This clone was seen at least ten times. The chain links TRBV20-1 to TRBJ1-2; D is ambiguous. The V gene lost 3 bases and the J gene lost 7 bases, with 9 bases spanning the gap. Germline V gene data show CDR1 as DFQATT and CDR2 as SNEGSKA (reference sequence). This CDR3 region has 11 residues. The CDR3 sequence: CSARWVGGYTF. DNA for the CDR3: TGCAGTGCTAGGTGGGTGGGTGGCTACACCTTC.

V usage is TRBV16 and J usage is TRBJ1-5; a possible D gene is TRBD1 (6 bases). There are 17 residues in the CDR3. V was pared by 2 bases and J by 5 bases, with 19 bases between. Germline assignment: CDR1 KGHSY and CDR2 FQNENV. For the CDR3, the DNA is TGTGCCAGCAGCCAAAGGCTAGGACAGCTCATCGATCAGCCCCAGCATTTT. Translating it yields CASSQRLGQLIDQPQHF.

This clone was observed once. The rearrangement joins TRBV27 to TRBJ2-1; TRBD1 might be the D (5 bases). From germline, CDR1 is MNHEY and CDR2 SMNVEV (reference sequence). V gave up 6 bases and J gave up 0 bases, with 12 bases separating them. The CDR3 is made up of 15 amino acids. The CDR3 protein is CASRIRTLSYNEQFF. Written as DNA, the CDR3 is TGTGCCAGCAGGATCCGGACACTCTCCTACAATGAGCAGTTCTTC.

This clone was recorded a few times. The chain uses TRBV4-2 and TRBJ2-7; weak D call: TRBD1 (5 bases). The V end was cut by 0 bases, the J end by 4 bases, with 13 bases between. The CDR3 has 15 residues. The germline V gene encodes CDR1 LGHNA and CDR2 YNFKEQ. CDR3 sequence reads: CASSQDRQGGYEQYF. The CDR3 coding sequence is TGTGCCAGCAGCCAAGATCGGCAGGGCGGTTACGAGCAGTACTTC.

J is TRBJ1-2 and V is TRBV15; D is unresolved. V was shortened by 1 base and J by 8 bases, with 11 bases between the two germline ends. CDR1 is LNHNV, CDR2 YYDKDF, per germline (reference sequence). The CDR3 has 13 amino acids. The CDR3 loop is CATSRGTGVGYTF. The CDR3 region has the DNA TGTGCCACCAGCAGAGGGACTGGTGTAGGCTACACCTTC.

This clone has more than one count but fewer than ten. This sample includes further DNA sequences coding for the same CDR3. The J gene is TRBJ2-5, the V gene TRBV5-4; 9 bases map to TRBD1. CDR3 length: 14 residues. Looked up from germline, CDR1 is SGHNT and CDR2 is YYREEE (reference sequence). The trim removed 4 bases at V and 5 bases at J, leaving 6 bases unmatched. The CDR3 DNA reads TGTGCCAGCAGCCCACAGGGGGCGGGGGAGACCCAGTACTTC. It specifies CASSPQGAGETQYF.

With respect to this clone: A far larger clone is one base from this, pointing to a likely read error. The sample contains more than one DNA sequence encoding this CDR3. V is TRBV5-6 and J is TRBJ1-5, with D maybe TRBD1 (5 bases). CDR3 length: 16 amino acids. Trimming stripped 4 bases from V and 3 bases from J, with 17 bases between. The germline V gene has CDR1 SGHDT and CDR2 YYEEEE. The CDR3: CASSLDGGSINQPQHF. CDR3 nucleotide sequence: TGTGCCAGCAGCCTGGATGGGGGATCGATCAATCAGCCCCAGCATTTT.

V and J are TRBV18 and TRBJ2-2, with 8 bases aligning to TRBD1. CDR1 is KGHSH and CDR2 is LQKENI in the germline V gene. This CDR3 has 16 residues. V lost 2 bases to trimming and J lost 5 bases; unmatched junction nucleotides: 7. CDR3 sequence (DNA): TGTGCCAGCTCACCAATCACAGGGGGTTTGACCGGGGAGCTGTTTTTT. This gives the protein CASSPITGGLTGELFF. The entire variable domain, with the rest obtained from reference TRBV18 and TRBJ2-2, is as follows: NAGVMQNPRHLVRRRGQEARLRCSPMKGHSHVYWYRQLPEEGLKFMVYLQKENIIDESGMPKERFSAEFPKEGPSILRIQQVVRGDSAAYFCASSPITGGLTGELFFGEGSRLTVL.

The V call is TRBV11-1, the J call TRBJ2-3; D is perhaps TRBD1 or TRBD2 (6 bases each). Germline V lookup: CDR1 SGHAT, CDR2 FQDESV (reference sequence). The ends were cut back, 0 bases at V and 6 bases at J, with 16 bases in the middle. The CDR3 runs to 16 residues. The CDR3 loop reads CASSLAGTGTGDTQYF. CDR3 nucleotide sequence: TGTGCCAGCAGCTTAGCTGGGACTGGCACAGGGGATACGCAGTATTTT.

This clone was recorded at least ten times. Other DNA sequences from this sample encode an identical CDR3 as well. This sequence joins TRBV5-1 and TRBJ1-1; 8 bases agree with TRBD1. The CDR3 has 14 amino acids. Losses at the gene ends were 6 bases for V and 1 base for J; bases not matched to a gene: 5. CDR1 is SGHRS, CDR2 YFSETQ, per germline. CDR3 region: CASTPQGANTEAFF. The CDR3 DNA reads as TGCGCCAGCACACCCCAGGGGGCGAACACTGAAGCTTTCTTT.

This clone was detected only once. This chain joins TRBV2 and TRBJ2-5; tentatively, D is TRBD1 (6 bases). CDR1 is SNHLY, CDR2 FYNNEI, per germline. Trimming took off 1 base at V and 1 base at J, with 10 bases between the two ends. The CDR3 loop spans 15 amino acids. The CDR3 nucleotides are TGTGCCAGCAGTGAAGGGACAGTTTCCCAAGAGACCCAGTACTTC. Its protein product is CASSEGTVSQETQYF.

The rearrangement joins TRBV4-1 to TRBJ2-3; D remains ambiguous. This CDR3 has 15 residues. Trimming stripped 4 bases from V and 0 bases from J, with 11 bases between. CDR1 and CDR2 (germline): MGHRA, YSYEKL. The CDR3 region is CASSRTGPSTDTQYF. CDR3 bases: TGCGCCAGCAGCCGAACCGGGCCTAGCACAGATACGCAGTATTTT.

V is TRBV7-9 and J is TRBJ2-5, with 7 nucleotides matching TRBD1. This CDR3 is 14 amino acids long. The J segment lost 3 bases and the V segment lost 3 bases, leaving 4 bases of the junction unmatched. CDR1 and CDR2 (germline): SEHNR, FQNEAQ (reference sequence). The CDR3 is CASSLGQKKETQYF. CDR3 DNA sequence: TGTGCCAGCAGCTTGGGACAGAAAAAAGAGACCCAGTACTTC.

This sequence joins TRBV6-6 and TRBJ1-1; tentatively, D is TRBD1 (6 bases). CDR3 size: 14 residues. V shed 6 bases and J shed 3 bases, with 14 bases lying between them. The germline V gene has CDR1 MNHNY and CDR2 SVGAGI (reference sequence). CDR3 in amino acids: CASSVTGRDTEAFF. The CDR3 DNA is TGTGCCAGCAGCGTTACAGGGCGAGACACTGAAGCTTTCTTT.

This clone was seen once. The rearrangement joins TRBV5-1 to TRBJ2-3; D tentatively fits TRBD1 or TRBD2 (5 bases each). This CDR3 region has 16 residues. Germline assignment: CDR1 SGHRS and CDR2 YFSETQ. Trimming stripped 0 bases from V and 0 bases from J, with 11 bases between. The CDR3 sequence: CASSLEGRVSTDTQYF. CDR3 DNA sequence: TGCGCCAGCAGCTTGGAGGGACGGGTCAGCACAGATACGCAGTATTTT. Looking up the rest from reference TRBV5-1 and TRBJ2-3 gives the full variable domain: KAGVTQTPRYLIKTRGQQVTLSCSPISGHRSVSWYQQTPGQGLQFLFEYFSETQRNKGNFPGRFSGRQFSNSRSEMNVSTLELGDSALYLCASSLEGRVSTDTQYFGPGTRLTVL.

As concerns this clone: This likely reflects a read error, since a far larger clone is one base away. This same CDR3 is encoded by further DNA sequences in the sample. J is TRBJ1-2 and V is TRBV2; the D is unclear. The germline V and J ends were trimmed by 6 bases and 6 bases, with 11 bases remaining between them. Germline V lookup: CDR1 SNHLY, CDR2 FYNNEI. CDR3 length: 12 amino acids. Written as DNA, the CDR3 is TGTGCCAGCAGAGGGCAGGTTGATGGCTACACCTTC. This codes for CASRGQVDGYTF.

This clone was recorded many times. The gene calls are TRBV11-2 and TRBJ2-5; 7 nucleotides match TRBD2. CDR1 is SGHAT, CDR2 FQNNGV, per germline. Germline trimming cut 8 bases from V and 2 bases from J; bases unmatched to any gene: 5. This CDR3 region has 13 residues. CDR3 in amino acids: CASGRGPQETQYF. The CDR3 DNA reads TGTGCCAGCGGGAGGGGCCCTCAAGAGACCCAGTACTTC.

At least ten counts were recorded for this clone. Additional DNA sequences in this sample encode the identical CDR3. V gene TRBV5-4 combines with J gene TRBJ2-3; 7 bases map to TRBD2. V gave up 0 bases and J gave up 2 bases; unmatched junction bases: 3. Germline CDR1 is SGHNT and CDR2 is YYREEE (reference sequence). The CDR3 runs to 15 residues. As DNA, the CDR3 is TGTGCCAGCAGCTTGGGTGGGAGGGTCACAGATACGCAGTATTTT. The encoded protein is CASSLGGRVTDTQYF.

This rearrangement joins TRBV27 to TRBJ2-7; unclear D gene. The CDR3 is 12 amino acids. V lost 11 bases to trimming and J lost 2 bases, with 13 bases between them. Germline V gene data show CDR1 as MNHEY and CDR2 as SMNVEV (reference sequence). The CDR3 loop reads CAGHLSPYEQYF. CDR3 in DNA: TGTGCCGGCCACCTTTCCCCCTACGAGCAGTACTTC.

Details on this clone: This may come from a read error, since a much larger clone is one base off. The sample has other DNA sequences that encode this CDR3 too. The chain joins TRBV9 to TRBJ1-1, with 8 bases aligning to TRBD1. The CDR3 length is 16 residues. The germline gives CDR1 SGDLS, CDR2 YYNGEE. V lost 7 bases to trimming and J lost 6 bases; unmatched junction nucleotides: 17. The CDR3 DNA is TGTGCCAGCTCCCCAGGGGGCAACCGGGGAGTGGCTGAAGCTTTCTTT. The encoded protein is CASSPGGNRGVAEAFF.

The CDR3: CASRPSGLNRYEQYF. The CDR3 DNA sequence: TGTGCCAGTAGGCCCTCGGGACTAAATCGCTACGAGCAGTACTTC. This chain uses TRBV19 with TRBJ2-7; 7 nucleotides align to TRBD2. J lost 3 bases, V lost 6 bases, and 11 bases had no gene match. The CDR3 length is 15 residues. Germline CDR1 is LNHDA and CDR2 is SQIVND (reference sequence).

The DNA of the CDR3 is TGTGCCAGCAGCTTAGGGCCCTCCCTGGGGGAGCAGTACTTC. It encodes CASSLGPSLGEQYF. The rearrangement joins TRBV11-3 to TRBJ2-7; D gene unclear. Per germline, CDR1 SGHNT and CDR2 YENEEA. CDR3 length equals 14 residues. V was cut by 1 base and J by 7 bases, with 14 bases left in between. Full variable domain (remainder filled in from reference TRBV11-3 and TRBJ2-7): EAGVVQSPRYKIIEKKQPVAFWCNPISGHNTLYWYLQNLGQGPELLIRYENEEAVDDSQLPKDRFSAERLKGVDSTLKIQPAELGDSAVYLCASSLGPSLGEQYFGPGTRLTVT.

The genes are TRBV5-1 and TRBJ2-1; 11 bases fit TRBD2. CDR1 is SGHRS, CDR2 YFSETQ, per germline. This CDR3 contains 14 residues. V dropped 7 bases and J dropped 2; count of bases not matched to a gene: 2. For the CDR3, the DNA is TGCGCCAGCGGGACTAGCGGACCCTACAATGAGCAGTTCTTC. Translated, it gives CASGTSGPYNEQFF.

The chain combines TRBV5-8 with TRBJ2-3; D is undetermined. This CDR3 is built from 16 residues. Trimming shortened V by 0 bases and J by 2 bases, and 13 bases separated the two germline ends. From germline, CDR1 is SGHTS and CDR2 YDEGEE. For the CDR3, the DNA is TGTGCCAGCAGCTTGGAAGGCCGGAGCGCCACAGATACGCAGTATTTT. It codes for CASSLEGRSATDTQYF.

The V call is TRBV29-1, the J call TRBJ2-5; 7 bases match TRBD2. The CDR3 covers 15 residues. The V gene's germline CDR1 is SQVTM and CDR2 ANQGSEA. With 4 bases clipped from V and 4 bases from J, the junction kept 12 bases outside the gene matches. The CDR3 coding sequence is TGCAGCGTTGTAATCTTTGCGGGAGTAGGAGAGACCCAGTACTTC. Translating gives CSVVIFAGVGETQYF. Full variable domain (rest looked up from reference TRBV29-1 and TRBJ2-5): SAVISQKPSRDICQRGTSLTIQCQVDSQVTMMFWYRQQPGQSLTLIATANQGSEATYESGFVIDKFPISRPNLTFSTLTVSNMSPEDSSIYLCSVVIFAGVGETQYFGPGTRLLVL.

The chain is built from TRBV6-5 and TRBJ1-1, with TRBD1 identical over 7 bases. V lost 0 bases, J lost 6 bases, and 7 bases stayed unmatched. Germline CDR1 and CDR2: MNHEY and SVGAGI. The CDR3 contains 15 residues. As DNA, the CDR3 is TGTGCCAGCAGTTACTCGGGGAGGGGGCTACCTGAAGCTTTCTTT. Protein: CASSYSGRGLPEAFF.

The gene calls are TRBV29-1 and TRBJ1-1; D gene unclear. The CDR3 has 14 amino acids. Trimming cost V 0 bases and J 1 base, with 9 bases left between them. Germline lookup yields CDR1 SQVTM and CDR2 ANQGSEA. CDR3 amino acids: CSVEDLDTNTEAFF. In DNA form, the CDR3 reads TGCAGCGTTGAAGATCTAGATACGAACACTGAAGCTTTCTTT.

This clone was counted at least ten times. The genes are TRBV7-9 and TRBJ2-2; D not certain. The CDR3 loop spans 16 amino acids. Germline V lookup: CDR1 SEHNR, CDR2 FQNEAQ (reference sequence). V was pared by 5 bases and J by 1 base, with 14 bases between. The CDR3 protein is CASSQSPTGNTGELFF. As DNA, the CDR3 is TGTGCCAGCAGCCAGTCCCCGACTGGGAACACCGGGGAGCTGTTTTTT.

CDR3 in amino acids: CASSRIGQSSYNEQFF. The CDR3 DNA reads as TGCGCCAGCAGCCGGATCGGACAAAGCTCCTACAATGAGCAGTTCTTC. This chain joins TRBV5-1 and TRBJ2-1; D is perhaps TRBD1 (5 bases). Germline V gene data show CDR1 as SGHRS and CDR2 as YFSETQ. This CDR3 is built from 16 residues. V lost 4 bases, J lost 0 bases, and 14 bases lay in between.

The CDR3: CASSRVLAGYGELFF. The CDR3 DNA sequence: TGTGCCAGTAGTAGGGTACTAGCGGGATATGGGGAGCTGTTTTTT. The V call is TRBV19, the J call TRBJ2-2; 10 bases are shared with TRBD2. The CDR3 totals 15 residues. Germline assignment: CDR1 LNHDA and CDR2 SQIVND (reference sequence). V trimming: 4 bases; J trimming: 8 bases; junction bases outside the gene matches: 7.

The chain links TRBV20-1 to TRBJ1-2; tentative D call: TRBD1 (6 bases). Germline-derived CDR1 and CDR2 are DFQATT and SNEGSKA (reference sequence). CDR3 length: 11 residues. V was trimmed by 6 bases and J by 8 bases, leaving 13 bases between them. CDR3 region: CSATGSRGYTF. For the CDR3, the DNA is TGCAGTGCAACAGGGTCTCGGGGCTACACCTTC.

The CDR3 coding sequence is TGTGCCAGCAGCTCGGACAGATCGGACGAGCAGTACTTC. It yields the protein CASSSDRSDEQYF. The rearrangement joins TRBV7-9 to TRBJ2-7; maybe TRBD1 (6 bases). In germline, CDR1 is SEHNR, CDR2 FQNEAQ (reference sequence). The CDR3 spans 13 residues. The ends were cut back, 4 bases at V and 5 bases at J, with 12 bases in the middle. The full variable domain, with the rest looked up from reference TRBV7-9 and TRBJ2-7, is DTGVSQNPRHKITKRGQNVTFRCDPISEHNRLYWYRQTLGQGPEFLTYFQNEAQLEKSRLLSDRFSAERPKGSFSTLEIQRTEQGDSAMYLCASSSDRSDEQYFGPGTRLTVT.